This TCR beta chain was sequenced during a study of T cells after yellow fever vaccination. A word on this clonotype: Its antigen is unidentified.

The study's findings and limits: One caveat is that FACS-sorted repertoires could contain abundant clonotypes contaminating from the bulk population. The study re-detected most primary-vaccination clones after the booster (about 95% CD4, approximately 87% CD8). It was a weaker secondary response, yet one that peaked faster, at day 5 versus 15.

This CDR3 contains 12 residues. In making TCR cDNA, 5'RACE template switching added a universal primer site and UMIs to it. TCRdb processed the 5' RACE reads anew with MiXCR; each CDR3 protein has one entry. The sample has under 400,000 distinct CDR3 sequences; about 12% are singletons. The chain links TRBV21-1 to TRBJ2-3. TRBV21-1 is a documented pseudogene. This specimen consisted of CD4+ T cells sorted from PBMCs, obtained 15 days after the yellow fever booster vaccination. This receptor was obtained from a man aged 18 to 29 who received the YFV17D yellow fever vaccine. The CDR3 loop reads CASSIRVDTQYF. Written as DNA, the CDR3 is TGTGCCAGCAGCATAAGGGTGGATACGCAGTATTTT.